This is a list of T cell receptor beta chains from one sample in a study of blood T cell repertoires in COVID-19. The table came from immunoSEQ multiplex PCR; TCRdb's copy has only in-frame clones and leaves some out. The sample includes approximately 63,000 clones, just over 85% of them seen just once. The sequenced material came from peripheral blood. The receptors here all came from an elderly woman with acute or convalescent COVID-19. Both conserved end residues are part of each CDR3. D genes are given only for firm matches. Clone size is given for some rows only: seen once, a few or many times, or a class if the clone is expanded.

cdr3_nt,cdr3_aa,d_call,clone_size,j_call,v_call
TGTGCCAGCAGGACAGGGTATGGCTACACCTTC,CASRTGYGYTF,TRBD1,once,TRBJ1-2,TRBV2
TGTGCCAGCAGTGAAGGAGGGGTAGGCTACAATGAGCAGTTCTTC,CASSEGGVGYNEQFF,-,-,TRBJ2-1,TRBV25-1
TGTGCCAGCAGTGCGGACAGAGCTAACTATGGCTACACCTTC,CASSADRANYGYTF,-,few,TRBJ1-2,TRBV2
TGTGCCAGCAGCTCCGGACAGGGCAACTTTGGCTACACCTTC,CASSSGQGNFGYTF,TRBD1,-,TRBJ1-2,TRBV11-2
TGCGCCAGCAGCCAAGAGCCCGTTCACAGGGAAAATGAAAAACTGTTTTTT,CASSQEPVHRENEKLFF,-,-,TRBJ1-4,TRBV4-1
TGTGCCACCAGTGATCCCGGACTAGCGGGTAATACGCAGTATTTT,CATSDPGLAGNTQYF,TRBD2,-,TRBJ2-3,TRBV24-1
TGTGCCAGCAGCCCAGGGACTGGAAGAAACACCATATATTTT,CASSPGTGRNTIYF,-,few,TRBJ1-3,TRBV9
TGTGCCAGCAGTGAATACGGGGAGGGAGTCGAAAAACTGTTTTTT,CASSEYGEGVEKLFF,-,-,TRBJ1-4,TRBV6-1
TGTGCCTGGCTGCCAGGGGGCTATGGCTACACCTTC,CAWLPGGYGYTF,TRBD1,-,TRBJ1-2,TRBV30
TGTGCCAGCAGTCCCGGACTAGCGGAAGAGACCCAGTACTTC,CASSPGLAEETQYF,TRBD2,-,TRBJ2-5,TRBV2
TGCGCCAGCATCCCGGGGGATTTGGCCTACAATGAGCAGTTCTTC,CASIPGDLAYNEQFF,-,-,TRBJ2-1,TRBV5-1
TGTGCCAGCAGTGAGGGACAGGGTCGAGGCACCGGGGAGCTGTTTTTT,CASSEGQGRGTGELFF,TRBD1,once,TRBJ2-2,TRBV6-1
TGTGCCAGCAGCTTAGTTGGGGTAGCGGGGCACTACAATGAGCAGTTCTTC,CASSLVGVAGHYNEQFF,TRBD2,-,TRBJ2-1,TRBV7-9
TGTGCCAGCAGCTCCGGACTAGCGGGGGCCAGGGCCCAGTACTTC,CASSSGLAGARAQYF,TRBD2,-,TRBJ2-5,TRBV7-2
TGTGCCAGCGGTTTATTGGGCGGGCGGGGGGAGACCCAGTACTTC,CASGLLGGRGETQYF,TRBD2,-,TRBJ2-5,TRBV28
TGTGCCAGCAGCTCATGGGGACAGGGGTCCGACGAGCAGTACTTC,CASSSWGQGSDEQYF,TRBD1,-,TRBJ2-7,TRBV7-8
TGTGCCAGCAGTAAGGGGATAAACACTGAAGCTTTCTTT,CASSKGINTEAFF,-,-,TRBJ1-1,TRBV12-3/TRBV12-4
TGTGCCAGTAGTATTAGGGGAGGGGACACTGAAGCTTTCTTT,CASSIRGGDTEAFF,-,once,TRBJ1-1,TRBV19
TGTGCCAGCAGCGTAGGTGGGCGGGGGGGCCAGGAGACCCAGTACTTC,CASSVGGRGGQETQYF,TRBD2,-,TRBJ2-5,TRBV9
TGTGCCAGCAACGACAGGGGATACCTCAGAGAGCAGTTCTTC,CASNDRGYLREQFF,TRBD1,once,TRBJ2-1,TRBV28
TGTGCCATCAGTGCAGGGGGCGCTGTTTACGAGCAGTACTTC,CAISAGGAVYEQYF,TRBD1,-,TRBJ2-7,TRBV10-3
TGTGCCAGCAGGCTAAGGGAGGTAATGTTCTTC,CASRLREVMFF,-,-,TRBJ2-1,TRBV12-3/TRBV12-4
TGTGCCAGCAGCCCTCACCGAGACAGGGAGATGGCCTTC,CASSPHRDREMAF,TRBD1,-,TRBJ2-4,TRBV3-1/TRBV3-2
TGTGCCAGCAGCCGCGCTAGCGCTTTAACGGGGGAGCAGTACTTC,CASSRASALTGEQYF,-,-,TRBJ2-7,TRBV7-2
TGCAGCGTTGGAGGAGCGGGAGGGCAATCCTACGAGCAGTACTTC,CSVGGAGGQSYEQYF,TRBD2,-,TRBJ2-7,TRBV29-1
TGTGCCAGCAGTGGGACAGGGGGTCAGCCCCAGCATTTT,CASSGTGGQPQHF,TRBD1,-,TRBJ1-5,TRBV6-4
TGCGCCAGCAGCTTGGGAGGTAGCTCCTACGAGCAGTACTTC,CASSLGGSSYEQYF,-,-,TRBJ2-7,TRBV5-1
TGTGCCAGCAGTCTGGAGGGCCCCTACAATGAGCAGTTCTTC,CASSLEGPYNEQFF,-,-,TRBJ2-1,TRBV6-6
TGCGCCAGCAGCTTGGCAGGTTTAACCCCCACTGAAGCTTTCTTT,CASSLAGLTPTEAFF,-,-,TRBJ1-1,TRBV5-1
TGTGCCAGCATGTCCCTTAGATCCGGGACATTCTCCTACGAGCAGTACTTC,CASMSLRSGTFSYEQYF,-,-,TRBJ2-7,TRBV5-6
TGTGCCATCAGTACACTAGCGGGAGAGACCCAGTACTTC,CAISTLAGETQYF,TRBD2,-,TRBJ2-5,TRBV10-3
TGCAGCGTTAGTTCCGGGGTGCATCAGCCCCAGCATTTT,CSVSSGVHQPQHF,-,once,TRBJ1-5,TRBV29-1
TGCAGCGTTGCCCAGGGGGCCCACAATGAGCAGTTCTTC,CSVAQGAHNEQFF,TRBD1,-,TRBJ2-1,TRBV29-1
TGTGCCAGCAGTCGGGAGTTCGGTAATCAGCCCCAGCATTTT,CASSREFGNQPQHF,-,-,TRBJ1-5,TRBV6-2/TRBV6-3
TGTGCCAGCAGCTTATTCCCGACAGGGCTCGTAGATACGCAGTATTTT,CASSLFPTGLVDTQYF,TRBD1,-,TRBJ2-3,TRBV11-2
TGTGCCAGCAGCTTGGCGAGGGGACTTCTCAGCTCTGGGGCCAACGTCCTGACTTTC,CASSLARGLLSSGANVLTF,-,once,TRBJ2-6,TRBV5-8
TGTGCCAGCAGTGAAGTCCCTTGGGGGGATTCACCCCTCCACTTT,CASSEVPWGDSPLHF,-,-,TRBJ1-6,TRBV6-1
TGTGCCAGCAGCCAAGTTCCGGACAGGGGGAATGGCTACACCTTC,CASSQVPDRGNGYTF,TRBD1,-,TRBJ1-2,TRBV3-1/TRBV3-2
TGTGCCAGTAGGGCAGGGGCCGATAATGAAAAACTGTTTTTT,CASRAGADNEKLFF,-,-,TRBJ1-4,TRBV19
TGTGCCAGCAGCCCCTGGACAGGATTGAACACTGAAGCTTTCTTT,CASSPWTGLNTEAFF,TRBD1,-,TRBJ1-1,TRBV3-1/TRBV3-2
TGTGCCAGTAAATCGCAGGGGGAGGGCAATCAGCCCCAGCATTTT,CASKSQGEGNQPQHF,TRBD1,-,TRBJ1-5,TRBV19
TGTGCCAGCAGCCGTCGATCGGGGAACACTGAAGCTTTCTTT,CASSRRSGNTEAFF,-,-,TRBJ1-1,TRBV2
TGTGCCTGGGCGGGACAGGGAAGAACACCCCTCCACTTT,CAWAGQGRTPLHF,TRBD1,-,TRBJ1-6,TRBV30
TGTGCCAGCTCACCAAGGGGAAATACCGGGGAGCTGTTTTTT,CASSPRGNTGELFF,-,-,TRBJ2-2,TRBV18
TGTGCCAGCTCGTCGGGACTAGCGGGCAGAAGCTCCTACGAGCAGTACTTC,CASSSGLAGRSSYEQYF,TRBD2,-,TRBJ2-7,TRBV18